These 17 T cell receptor beta chains originate from one sample sequenced in a study of blood T cell repertoires in COVID-19. Libraries were prepared by immunoSEQ multiplex PCR; TCRdb keeps only in-frame clonotypes and omits some of them. The sample consists of about 110,000 clones, nearly 85% of them appearing once. The specimen sequenced was peripheral blood. Source of these receptors: a woman in her forties or fifties with acute or convalescent COVID-19.

The chain employs TRBV28 and TRBJ1-1; D ambiguous. Germline-derived CDR1 and CDR2 are MDHEN and SYDVKM. V lost 2 bases, J lost 8 bases, and 6 bases lay in between. This CDR3 is built from 11 residues. DNA for the CDR3: TGTGCCAGCAGTTTAGCAGGAGAAGCTTTCTTT. It encodes CASSLAGEAFF. Using reference TRBV28 and TRBJ1-1 for the parts outside the CDR3, the full variable domain is DVKVTQSSRYLVKRTGEKVFLECVQDMDHENMFWYRQDPGLGLRLIYFSYDVKMKEKGDIPEGYSVSREKKERFSLILESASTNQTSMYLCASSLAGEAFFGQGTRLTVV.

V is TRBV7-2 and J is TRBJ1-5; 9 positions match TRBD1. This CDR3 spans 14 amino acids. CDR1 is SGHTA, CDR2 FQGNSA, per germline. V was pared by 3 bases and J by 5 bases, with 2 bases of the junction left unmatched. The CDR3 DNA reads as TGTGCCAGCAGCTTGACAGGGGGGGATCAGCCCCAGCATTTT. Its translation: CASSLTGGDQPQHF.

J is TRBJ1-2 and V is TRBV27; the D gene is possibly TRBD1 (6 bases). The CDR3 consists of 16 residues. Germline assignment: CDR1 MNHEY and CDR2 SMNVEV (reference sequence). V lost 6 bases, J lost 1 base, and 18 bases lay in between. DNA of the CDR3: TGTGCCAGCAGAGCGTATCGGACAGACCTTAACTATGGCTACACCTTC. As protein: CASRAYRTDLNYGYTF.

Here the CDR3 DNA reads TGTGCCAGCAGCGTAGCCCAGGGGAACTGGAATGAGCAGTTCTTC. Translation gives CASSVAQGNWNEQFF. V usage is TRBV9 and J usage is TRBJ2-1; D possibly corresponds to TRBD1 (6 bases). Deletions cut 0 bases from V and 7 bases from J, with 14 bases between. The germline CDR1 and CDR2 sequences are SGDLS and YYNGEE. The CDR3 covers 15 residues.

J is TRBJ2-7 and V is TRBV5-1, with TRBD1 matching 8 bases. The CDR3 contains 15 residues. Germline assignment: CDR1 SGHRS and CDR2 YFSETQ. With 2 bases clipped from V and 6 bases from J, the junction kept 10 bases outside the gene matches. Written as DNA, the CDR3 is TGCGCCAGCAGCTTCACAGGGGGTTCAATTAGCGAGCAGTACTTC. This encodes CASSFTGGSISEQYF.

The V and J genes are TRBV12-3 or TRBV12-4 and TRBJ1-2; tentatively, D is TRBD1 (5 bases). V was cut by 7 bases and J by 2 bases, with 11 bases left in between. The CDR3 is made up of 13 amino acids. The CDR3 coding sequence is TGTGCCAGCACGGGGGTTATGAACTATGGCTACACCTTC. The encoded protein is CASTGVMNYGYTF.

The V gene is TRBV6-4, the J gene TRBJ1-2; D ambiguous. The CDR3 runs to 15 residues. Trimming removed 4 bases at V and 8 bases at J, with 20 bases between. In germline, CDR1 is MRHNA, CDR2 SNTAGT. The CDR3 region is CASSVAIGVGWGYTF. Here the CDR3 DNA reads TGTGCCAGCAGTGTCGCGATAGGAGTTGGTTGGGGCTACACCTTC.

The chain carries TRBV11-2 and TRBJ2-7, with 12 bases aligning to TRBD2. V dropped 4 bases and J dropped 2; count of bases not matched to a gene: 9. Germline V lookup: CDR1 SGHAT, CDR2 FQNNGV. CDR3 size: 17 residues. In nucleotides, the CDR3 is TGTGCCAGCAGCTCCCTGACTAGCGGGGGTTATCCCTACGAGCAGTACTTC. It encodes CASSSLTSGGYPYEQYF.

V usage is TRBV28 and J usage is TRBJ1-5; D is uncertain. Germline CDR1 is MDHEN and CDR2 is SYDVKM. CDR3 size: 17 residues. Between the trimmed V and J ends, which lost 2 bases and 1 base, there was a span of 15 bases. The chain's CDR3 is CASSLGNLGGSNQPQHF. As DNA, the CDR3 is TGTGCCAGCAGTTTAGGAAACCTAGGAGGGAGCAATCAGCCCCAGCATTTT. Variable domain in full (rest from reference TRBV28 and TRBJ1-5): DVKVTQSSRYLVKRTGEKVFLECVQDMDHENMFWYRQDPGLGLRLIYFSYDVKMKEKGDIPEGYSVSREKKERFSLILESASTNQTSMYLCASSLGNLGGSNQPQHFGDGTRLSIL.

V gene TRBV6-6 combines with J gene TRBJ2-3; maybe TRBD1 (8 bases). Trimming stripped 2 bases from V and 1 base from J, with 13 bases between. This CDR3 comprises 16 residues. Germline CDR1 MNHNY, CDR2 SVGAGI (reference sequence). DNA for the CDR3: TGTGCCAGCAGTTACGGACAGGGAGGGGGCACAGATACGCAGTATTTT. Residues: CASSYGQGGGTDTQYF.

The rearrangement joins TRBV6-5 to TRBJ1-6; 7 bases map to TRBD1. Per the germline V gene, CDR1 is MNHEY and CDR2 is SVGAGI. After removal of 6 bases from V and 7 bases from J, the junction contained 9 bases not matched to a gene. The CDR3 totals 15 residues. The CDR3 is CASSRDSLRNSPLHF. As DNA, the CDR3 is TGTGCCAGCAGCAGGGACAGTCTTCGGAATTCACCCCTCCACTTT.

This chain connects TRBV5-1 to TRBJ2-2; TRBD2 matches at 7 bases. Germline V gene data show CDR1 as SGHRS and CDR2 as YFSETQ. The CDR3 has 18 residues. V was clipped by 0 bases and J by 0 bases; unmatched bases: 8. This chain's CDR3 is CASSLALADYANTGELFF. The CDR3 region has the DNA TGCGCCAGCAGCTTGGCCCTAGCGGACTACGCGAACACCGGGGAGCTGTTTTTT.

J is TRBJ1-2 and V is TRBV10-3; 7 nucleotides agree with TRBD1. This CDR3 contains 14 residues. The germline gives CDR1 ENHRY, CDR2 SYGVKD. Trimming cost V 7 bases and J 10 bases; bases outside gene matches: 15. CDR3 protein: CAITRVGQSAIYTF. As DNA, the CDR3 is TGTGCCATCACCCGCGTGGGACAGTCGGCGATCTACACCTTC.

This clone was counted once. The V and J genes are TRBV13 and TRBJ1-2; 7 nucleotides line up with TRBD1. In germline, CDR1 is PRHDT, CDR2 FYEKMQ (reference sequence). V lost 0 bases to trimming and J lost 2 bases; unmatched junction nucleotides: 0. The CDR3 contains 14 residues. The CDR3 reads CASSLGTGNYGYTF. The DNA for the CDR3 is TGTGCCAGCAGCTTAGGGACAGGGAACTATGGCTACACCTTC. The whole variable domain, filled in from reference TRBV13 and TRBJ1-2, reads AAGVIQSPRHLIKEKRETATLKCYPIPRHDTVYWYQQGPGQDPQFLISFYEKMQSDKGSIPDRFSAQQFSDYHSELNMSSLELGDSALYFCASSLGTGNYGYTFGSGTRLTVV.

The chain combines TRBV6-5 with TRBJ1-5; no clear D gene. The germline CDR1 and CDR2 sequences are MNHEY and SVGAGI. V shed 8 bases and J shed 0 bases, with 8 bases lying between them. The CDR3 contains 13 residues. The CDR3 here is CASERDSNQPQHF. CDR3 in DNA: TGTGCCAGCGAGCGGGATAGCAATCAGCCCCAGCATTTT.

This sequence joins TRBV24-1 and TRBJ2-3; 7 bases are a match to TRBD2. The junction had 13 bases not matched to a gene; V was cut back by 1 base and J by 4 bases. Per the germline V gene, CDR1 is KGHDR and CDR2 is SFDVKD. The length of the CDR3 is 18 residues. CDR3 DNA: TGTGCCACCAGTGATTTAATTCCCGGACTAGGAAGAGCAGATACGCAGTATTTT. It encodes CATSDLIPGLGRADTQYF.

The J gene is TRBJ2-7, the V gene TRBV27; possibly TRBD1 for D (6 bases). CDR3 length: 14 residues. Trimming took off 5 bases at V and 4 bases at J, with 15 bases between the two ends. CDR1 MNHEY and CDR2 SMNVEV come from the germline V gene (reference sequence). The CDR3 sequence is CASSPRRDKYEQYF. CDR3 bases: TGTGCCAGCAGTCCCCGCCGGGACAAGTACGAGCAGTACTTC.